This is a list of T cell receptor beta chains from one sample in a study of early T cells in non-severe SARS-CoV-2 infection. TCRdb used MiXCR to reprocess the 5' RACE reads, holding one entry per CDR3 protein. The sample contains 60,000 or so distinct CDR3 sequences, around 9.3% of which appear only once. Sequenced material: whole blood, taken at baseline. Source of these receptors: an adult who was a healthcare worker with PCR-confirmed SARS-CoV-2 infection or an uninfected control (not recorded which). CDR3s include the opening cysteine and the closing phenylalanine or tryptophan. A D gene is named only where the DNA matches it firmly. Clone size appears in some rows only: once, few, many, or a class for an expanded clone.

d_gene	v_gene	j_gene	abundance	CDR3nt	CDR3aa
-	TRBV11-3	TRBJ2-7	few	TGTGCCAGCTCCGGACTAACCAAAGACGAGCAGTACTTC	CASSGLTKDEQYF
-	TRBV3-1	TRBJ2-3	few	TGTGCCAGCAGCCAAGACTTAGTGGGGGATACGCAGTATTTT	CASSQDLVGDTQYF
-	TRBV27	TRBJ1-5	many	TGTGCCAGCAGTCCACGGGGCGGCAATCAGCCCCAGCATTTT	CASSPRGGNQPQHF
-	TRBV7-8	TRBJ1-5	few	TGTGCCAGCAGCTTAAGGGTCGTTAGCAATCAGCCCCAGCATTTT	CASSLRVVSNQPQHF
TRBD1	TRBV5-1	TRBJ1-2	-	TGCGCCAGCAGCTTGGGACAGGGTACCTATGGCTACACCTTC	CASSLGQGTYGYTF
-	TRBV4-1	TRBJ2-3	many	TGCGCCAGCAGTACTAGCACAGATACGCAGTATTTT	CASSTSTDTQYF
TRBD1	TRBV11-2	TRBJ1-6	-	TGTGCCAGCAGCTTACGACAGGGGGCGAGGACCTATAATTCACCCCTCCACTTT	CASSLRQGARTYNSPLHF
TRBD2	TRBV4-2	TRBJ2-3	-	TGTGCCAGCAGCCTAGCGGGGGGGCCCAAAGATACGCAGTATTTT	CASSLAGGPKDTQYF
TRBD1	TRBV5-6	TRBJ2-1	few	TGTGCCAGCAGCTTCTTTTTCGCAGGGGGTGGGTATGAGCAGTTCTTC	CASSFFFAGGGYEQFF
-	TRBV3-1	TRBJ2-7	-	TGTGCCAGCAGCCAAGACCGGCTGGGGGGGACAGACCCCTACGAGCAGTACTTC	CASSQDRLGGTDPYEQYF
-	TRBV7-9	TRBJ2-2	many	TGTGCCAGCAGCCTCGTTCGGAGAGGTACCGGGGAGCTGTTTTTT	CASSLVRRGTGELFF
-	TRBV4-1	TRBJ1-6	-	TGCGCCAGCAGCCAAGTCTCATCTCCCCGTAAAAATTCACCCCTCCACTTT	CASSQVSSPRKNSPLHF
-	TRBV12-3/TRBV12-4	TRBJ2-1	few	TGTGCCAGCAGTGGGTTGGGAGCAGTGGGCAATGAGCAGTTCTTC	CASSGLGAVGNEQFF
TRBD2	TRBV7-3	TRBJ2-5	-	TGTGCCAGCAGCTTATCTTGGACTAGCGGGGGAGAGACCCAGTACTTC	CASSLSWTSGGETQYF
TRBD1	TRBV5-6	TRBJ2-7	few	TGTGCCAGCAGCGGGACAGGTGTCACCTACGAGCAGTACTTC	CASSGTGVTYEQYF
TRBD1	TRBV12-3/TRBV12-4	TRBJ1-2	many	TGTGCCAGCAGCCGCGGACAGGGCTCTGGCTACACCTTC	CASSRGQGSGYTF
-	TRBV2	TRBJ1-1	many	TGTGCCAGCAGTGAAGCGCGCGGAGGGCTGAACACTGAAGCTTTCTTT	CASSEARGGLNTEAFF
-	TRBV12-3/TRBV12-4	TRBJ2-7	-	TGTGCCAGCAGTTACGGGGACACTGGGGACGAGCAGTACTTC	CASSYGDTGDEQYF
-	TRBV11-2	TRBJ2-1	-	TGTGCCAGCAGCTTAGAGGGATCCAGCTCCTACAATGAGCAGTTCTTC	CASSLEGSSSYNEQFF
-	TRBV19	TRBJ1-2	many	TGTGCCAGTAGTTTAAAAGGACGGAACACTAACTATGGCTACACCTTC	CASSLKGRNTNYGYTF
-	TRBV7-2	TRBJ2-1	few	TGTGCCAGCAGCCTGACCTCCCTGGGGGGGGCTGAGCAGTTCTTC	CASSLTSLGGAEQFF
-	TRBV24-1	TRBJ2-1	many	TGTGCCACCTCTCCAGGAGGGAGTCAAGTTAGCAATGAGCAGTTCTTC	CATSPGGSQVSNEQFF
TRBD1	TRBV12-3/TRBV12-4	TRBJ2-1	many	TGTGCCAGCAGTTCGACAGGGGTTTTCTACAATGAGCAGTTCTTC	CASSSTGVFYNEQFF
TRBD2	TRBV7-9	TRBJ2-1	-	TGTGCCAGCAGTGGGGGACTAGCGGGAGGGAATGAGCAGTTCTTC	CASSGGLAGGNEQFF
-	TRBV5-1	TRBJ2-2	few	TGCGCCAGCAGAGCCGGGACATTGAACACCGGGGAGCTGTTTTTT	CASRAGTLNTGELFF
-	TRBV6-6	TRBJ1-4	-	TGTGCCAGCAGTTACTCGGTAGGACGAGGGGGAAAACTGTTTTTT	CASSYSVGRGGKLFF
-	TRBV12-3/TRBV12-4	TRBJ2-7	-	TGTGCCAGCAGTTTAAGGGGCCCTCAGTACTTC	CASSLRGPQYF
-	TRBV2	TRBJ1-2	-	TGTGCCAGCACCGGAGAATCGGGCAGCATCGCTGGCTACACCTTC	CASTGESGSIAGYTF
-	TRBV29-1	TRBJ2-7	many	TGCAGCGTTGAAGTGTCCTACGAGCAGTACTTC	CSVEVSYEQYF
-	TRBV20-1	TRBJ2-1	once	TGCAGTGCTAGGGACTCCTACAATGAGCAGTTCTTC	CSARDSYNEQFF
-	TRBV12-3/TRBV12-4	TRBJ1-6	many	TGTGCCAGCAGTTTAGTGGGGAATTCACCCCTCCACTTT	CASSLVGNSPLHF
-	TRBV2	TRBJ2-4	many	TGTGCCAGCAGTGTCAGGGGGGGCATTCAGTACTTC	CASSVRGGIQYF
TRBD2	TRBV18	TRBJ2-7	many	TGTGCCAGCTCACCGACGACTAGCGGGGGGTACTACGAGCAGTACTTC	CASSPTTSGGYYEQYF
-	TRBV7-8	TRBJ2-5	many	TGTGCCAGCACCCCGACGGGCATCCAAGAGACCCAGTACTTC	CASTPTGIQETQYF
TRBD1	TRBV9	TRBJ2-1	few	TGTGCCAGCAGCGTAGAAGGGGGCCGTCGTATCTACAATGAGCAGTTCTTC	CASSVEGGRRIYNEQFF
TRBD1	TRBV4-1	TRBJ1-1	many	TGCGCCAGCAGCCGCGCGGCAGGGGGAGGCCCTGAAGCTTTCTTT	CASSRAAGGGPEAFF
TRBD2	TRBV18	TRBJ2-1	-	TGTGCCAGCTCGGTTTTAGCGGGAGGAGCCAATGAGCAGTTCTTC	CASSVLAGGANEQFF
-	TRBV7-2	TRBJ2-7	-	TGTGCCAGCAGCCTAACCCATAGCTCCTACGAGCAGTACTTC	CASSLTHSSYEQYF
-	TRBV20-1	TRBJ2-3	many	TGCAGTGCTAGAGATGGGACGGCTAGCACAGATACGCAGTATTTT	CSARDGTASTDTQYF
-	TRBV18	TRBJ2-1	-	TGTGCCAGCTCACCAGGAGAGGTTGAGCAGTTCTTC	CASSPGEVEQFF
TRBD1	TRBV10-3	TRBJ2-5	-	TGTGCCATCAGTGAACGACAGGGTCAGGAGACCCAGTACTTC	CAISERQGQETQYF
-	TRBV12-3/TRBV12-4	TRBJ1-1	few	TGTGCCAGCAGGATGTGGGGTACTGAAGCTTTCTTT	CASRMWGTEAFF
-	TRBV5-1	TRBJ2-7	few	TGCGCCAGCAGCTGGGTGACTCCCTCCTACGAGCAGTACTTC	CASSWVTPSYEQYF
-	TRBV20-1	TRBJ2-3	-	TGCAGTGCCCAAGCCCGGGCTACAAACACAGATACGCAGTATTTT	CSAQARATNTDTQYF
-	TRBV28	TRBJ1-5	many	TGTGCCAGCAGTCCCCGGGTGAGTTGGAATCAGCCCCAGCATTTT	CASSPRVSWNQPQHF
-	TRBV11-2	TRBJ2-2	few	TGTGCCAGCAGCCCACTAACGATCCCCGGGGAGCTGTTTTTT	CASSPLTIPGELFF
-	TRBV10-1	TRBJ2-2	-	TGCGCCAGCAGTGACCTGTATAAGGGGGACGGCACCGGGGAGCTGTTTTTT	CASSDLYKGDGTGELFF